A single T cell receptor (beta chain) is shown here with its context. The data originate from a study of blood T cell repertoires in COVID-19. Across the study: The United States, Italy and Spain provided the acute and convalescent COVID-19 samples. The analysed material was cDNA or gDNA that came from T cells, B-cell-depleted T cells, or PBMCs.

Per the authors' pipeline: Amplification from reference gene primers served as the basis for estimated nucleated cell counts. Sequencing was performed with immunoSEQ multiplex PCR; in TCRdb, only in-frame clones are kept and a portion is missing. The DNA gave D and trimming, while V, J and clone size come from that table. The top ten hold over 9% of the sample, which has tens of thousands of clones, about 81% seen once. Germline assignment: CDR1 MDHEN and CDR2 SYDVKM. Unmatched junction bases numbered 7, after V lost 1 base and J lost 6 bases. The CDR3 is 15 amino acids. The sample comprised peripheral blood. This receptor was identified in a human donor in a cohort sampled during active COVID-19. The chain has TRBV28 and TRBJ2-5; 8 nucleotides agree with TRBD2. The CDR3 DNA reads as TGTGCCAGCAGTTTATATCCGGGAGGGGGAAAGACCCAGTACTTC. It translates to CASSLYPGGGKTQYF.